These 20 T cell receptor beta chains originate from one sample sequenced in a study of blood T cell repertoires in COVID-19. The assay was immunoSEQ multiplex PCR, and TCRdb's table has in-frame clones only and misses some. Of hundreds of thousands of clones in the sample, 83% were seen once. The sample was peripheral blood. All receptors derive from a woman aged 35 to 49 with active or convalescent COVID-19.

This clone was observed a handful of times. CDR3 amino acids: CASSRGLSATEAFF. CDR3 sequence (DNA): TGTGCCAGCAGTAGGGGGCTCTCAGCGACTGAAGCTTTCTTT. The chain has TRBV5-5 and TRBJ1-1, with 7 bases matching TRBD1. Trimming at V came to 5 bases and at J to 5 bases, leaving 9 bases not matched to a gene. CDR1 is SGHKS and CDR2 is YYEKEE in the germline V gene (reference sequence). CDR3 length equals 14 residues.

J is TRBJ2-5 and V is TRBV2; no clear D. This CDR3 region has 11 residues. Germline-derived CDR1 and CDR2 are SNHLY and FYNNEI. Trimming stripped 8 bases from V and 5 bases from J, with 9 bases between. The CDR3 sequence is CASESGETQYF. The CDR3 nucleotides read TGTGCCAGCGAGTCTGGTGAGACCCAGTACTTC.

CDR3 region: CASSSQGWGNQPQHF. The CDR3 DNA sequence: TGTGCCAGCAGTTCACAGGGGTGGGGCAATCAGCCCCAGCATTTT. The chain employs TRBV6-5 and TRBJ1-5, with 7 bases that match TRBD1. The CDR3 runs to 15 residues. Germline V CDR1 and CDR2: MNHEY, SVGAGI. V lost 4 bases, J lost 2 bases, and 5 bases stayed unmatched.

The V gene is TRBV18, the J gene TRBJ2-2; TRBD1 agrees at 7 bases. V was pared by 3 bases and J by 3 bases, with 1 base of the junction left unmatched. The CDR3 covers 14 residues. Per the germline V gene, CDR1 is KGHSH and CDR2 is LQKENI. This chain's CDR3 is CASSPGTDTGELFF. CDR3 nucleotides: TGTGCCAGCTCACCGGGGACAGACACCGGGGAGCTGTTTTTT.

The chain employs TRBV2 and TRBJ1-1; 7 positions agree with TRBD1. Losses at the gene ends were 6 bases for V and 4 bases for J; bases not matched to a gene: 11. The CDR3 consists of 15 residues. CDR1 is SNHLY, CDR2 FYNNEI, per germline. The CDR3 sequence: CASRPGGQPVTEAFF. The CDR3, as DNA: TGTGCCAGCAGGCCCGGGGGACAGCCGGTCACTGAAGCTTTCTTT.

The chain recombines TRBV7-9 with TRBJ1-2, with a possible D match to TRBD1 (5 bases). This CDR3 has 14 residues. Germline V gene lookup returns CDR1 SEHNR and CDR2 FQNEAQ (reference sequence). Trimming took 5 bases from V and 3 from J, leaving 13 bases between them. The CDR3 region is CASSGLQGYYGYTF. For the CDR3, the DNA is TGTGCCAGCAGCGGTCTTCAGGGCTACTATGGCTACACCTTC. Full variable domain (missing parts from reference TRBV7-9 and TRBJ1-2): DTGVSQNPRHKITKRGQNVTFRCDPISEHNRLYWYRQTLGQGPEFLTYFQNEAQLEKSRLLSDRFSAERPKGSFSTLEIQRTEQGDSAMYLCASSGLQGYYGYTFGSGTRLTVV.

The chain is built from TRBV7-8 and TRBJ2-7, with a possible D match to TRBD1 (6 bases). Germline CDR1 SGHVS, CDR2 FQNEAQ. The length of the CDR3 is 13 residues. The V gene lost 7 bases and the J gene lost 6 bases, with 16 bases spanning the gap. This CDR3 is CASTEGQFPEQYF. The CDR3 DNA sequence: TGTGCCAGCACCGAAGGACAGTTTCCCGAGCAGTACTTC.

The rearrangement links TRBV5-1 to TRBJ2-5, with 9 bases aligning to TRBD1. Per germline, CDR1 SGHRS and CDR2 YFSETQ. The CDR3 consists of 15 residues. The V gene end was trimmed by 4 bases and the J gene end by 1 base; junction bases not matched to a gene: 5. The CDR3 nucleotides are TGCGCCAGCAGCCAGGGACAGGGTCCCCAAGAGACCCAGTACTTC. The encoded protein is CASSQGQGPQETQYF.

This chain connects TRBV10-3 to TRBJ2-3; perhaps TRBD2 as D (5 bases). The V gene's germline CDR1 is ENHRY and CDR2 SYGVKD. Trimming left V 6 bases short and J 4 bases short, with 14 bases between. This CDR3 spans 14 amino acids. The CDR3 bases are TGTGCCATCAGCGATACGGGAATCCCAGATACGCAGTATTTT. Translated, it gives CAISDTGIPDTQYF.

The V and J genes are TRBV7-2 and TRBJ1-2; D is unresolved. Germline values: CDR1 SGHTA, CDR2 FQGNSA. V was shortened by 6 bases and J by 0 bases, with 8 bases between the two germline ends. The CDR3 loop spans 13 amino acids. The CDR3 reads CASRATANYGYTF. In nucleotides, the CDR3 is TGTGCCAGCAGGGCTACAGCTAACTATGGCTACACCTTC.

Regarding this clone: Other nucleotide sequences in the sample specify the same CDR3. The chain uses TRBV3-1 (or the pseudogene TRBV3-2) and TRBJ2-7; possible D gene TRBD1, 5 bases. Germline V lookup: CDR1 LGHDT, CDR2 YNNKEL (reference sequence). Trimming stripped 1 base from V and 2 bases from J, with 9 bases between. This CDR3 comprises 14 residues. CDR3 in DNA: TGTGCCAGCAGCCAAGGAGACAGTACCTACGAGCAGTACTTC. It translates to CASSQGDSTYEQYF.

V gene TRBV25-1 combines with J gene TRBJ1-3; TRBD1 might be the D (5 bases). Germline V gene data show CDR1 as MGHDK and CDR2 as SYGVNS. Deletions cut 2 bases from V and 3 bases from J, with 17 bases between. This CDR3 is built from 17 residues. The DNA of the CDR3 is TGTGCCAGCAGTGAAATCCGCCAGGGCTACTATGGAAACACCATATATTTT. This sequence encodes CASSEIRQGYYGNTIYF.

This clone was counted a few times. As DNA, the CDR3 is TGTGCCAGCAGCCCCGGGACAGGGGTGACTCAGCCCCAGCATTTT. Amino acid sequence: CASSPGTGVTQPQHF. V and J are TRBV7-2 and TRBJ1-5; 10 positions match TRBD1. The CDR3 length is 15 residues. CDR1 is SGHTA and CDR2 is FQGNSA in the germline V gene. Unmatched junction bases numbered 7, after V lost 5 bases and J lost 6 bases.

The chain is built from TRBV5-1 and TRBJ2-7, with a possible D match to TRBD2 (6 bases). The ends were cut back, 1 base at V and 3 bases at J, with 8 bases in the middle. Germline-derived CDR1 and CDR2 are SGHRS and YFSETQ. This CDR3 has 13 residues. The DNA of the CDR3 is TGCGCCAGCAGCTTGCGGGGGAACTACGAGCAGTACTTC. It codes for CASSLRGNYEQYF.

V is TRBV4-3 and J is TRBJ1-2; maybe TRBD1 (5 bases). The CDR3 is made up of 15 amino acids. Germline lookup yields CDR1 LGHNA and CDR2 YSLEER. The V end lost 0 bases, the J end lost 4 bases, and 12 bases lay between the germline ends. The CDR3 bases are TGCGCCAGCAGCCAAGATCTCGTAGGGGCCTATGGCTACACCTTC. It translates to CASSQDLVGAYGYTF.

The chain links TRBV12-3 or TRBV12-4 to TRBJ2-2; a weak D match, TRBD2 (5 bases). This CDR3 has 13 amino acids. Trimming shortened V by 10 bases and J by 5 bases, and 14 bases separated the two germline ends. The CDR3, as DNA: TGTGCCACCCCCTCCAGAGGGACCGGGGAGCTGTTTTTT. This encodes CATPSRGTGELFF.

This clone was counted between two and nine times. The gene calls are TRBV7-6 and TRBJ1-4, with 7 nucleotides matching TRBD1. The CDR3 runs 15 residues. CDR1 SGHVS and CDR2 FNYEAQ come from the germline V gene. With 3 bases clipped from V and 2 bases from J, the junction kept 3 bases outside the gene matches. Here the CDR3 DNA reads TGTGCCAGCAGCTTCAAACAGGGGACTAATGAAAAACTGTTTTTT. It yields the protein CASSFKQGTNEKLFF.

This chain uses TRBV6-1 with TRBJ1-1, with TRBD1 matching over 9 bases. V shed 4 bases and J 3 bases; nucleotides not matched to a gene: 9. Germline V lookup: CDR1 MNHNS, CDR2 SASEGT. The CDR3 is 16 amino acids. DNA for the CDR3: TGTGCCAGCAGTGTGGGCGGGACAGGGTTTCACACTGAAGCTTTCTTT. Translating it yields CASSVGGTGFHTEAFF.

J is TRBJ1-1 and V is TRBV10-3; 8 bases align to TRBD1. This CDR3 has 15 residues. V gave up 5 bases and J gave up 6 bases; unmatched junction bases: 11. Germline V gene lookup returns CDR1 ENHRY and CDR2 SYGVKD. This CDR3 is CAISIGQGYVAEAFF. DNA of the CDR3: TGTGCCATCAGTATCGGACAGGGCTACGTAGCTGAAGCTTTCTTT.

The J gene is TRBJ1-6, the V gene TRBV6-5, with 7 bases lining up with TRBD1. Trimming cost V 2 bases and J 6 bases; bases outside gene matches: 4. The CDR3 covers 15 residues. Germline values: CDR1 MNHEY, CDR2 SVGAGI. CDR3 sequence reads: CASSYLGQSNSPLHF. The CDR3 DNA is TGTGCCAGCAGTTACCTGGGACAGAGTAATTCACCCCTCCACTTT.